The source of this TCR beta chain is a study of blood T cells in healthy people across ages. Overall study results and limits: Both higher diversity and more naive CD4+ cells marked long-lived donors when set against aged donors.

J was trimmed by 6 bases and V by 7 bases; bases with no gene match: 6. The CDR3 has 14 amino acids. Per the germline V gene, CDR1 is KGHDR and CDR2 is SFDVKD. Total RNA amounts of at least 6 micrograms were extracted per sample. This clonotype has only a few counts. Its antigen remains unknown. A second PCR, run for roughly 7 to 11 cycles, used a sample-barcoded 5' primer plus a J-beta primer mix. Using its own MiXCR run on the 5' RACE reads, TCRdb lists one record per CDR3 protein. The sample lists 550,000 to 800,000 distinct CDR3 sequences; around 20% were seen once. This clonotype originated in a man in his 70s in good health. The chain is built from TRBV24-1 and TRBJ2-1, with 9 bases aligning to TRBD1. Sequencing was performed on blood. CDR3 sequence (DNA): TGTGCCACCAGCTGGACAGGGGTCGTCAATGAGCAGTTCTTC. Protein: CATSWTGVVNEQFF.